The 12 T cell receptor beta chains below all came from one sample that was sequenced in a study of cytomegalovirus exposure and HLA in healthy donors. It was with 60 Vbeta and 13 Jbeta primers that the PCR ran. Generated by immunoSEQ multiplex PCR, the TCRdb table keeps only in-frame clones and is missing some. The sample has roughly 60,000 clones. The specimen was PBMCs. The receptor set was obtained from a male donor in good health and CMV-seronegative.

The J gene is TRBJ1-2, the V gene TRBV28; 7 bases map to TRBD1. Per the germline V gene, CDR1 is MDHEN and CDR2 is SYDVKM. The CDR3 is 13 residues long. The trim removed 5 bases at V and 4 bases at J, leaving 4 bases unmatched. The CDR3 DNA reads as TGTGCCAGCAGTGTGACAGGGACCTATGGCTACACCTTC. This encodes CASSVTGTYGYTF.

The chain recombines TRBV5-1 with TRBJ2-7, with D perhaps TRBD1 (6 bases). This CDR3 has 14 amino acids. The germline V gene has CDR1 SGHRS and CDR2 YFSETQ. V gave up 0 bases and J gave up 7 bases, with 14 bases separating them. DNA of the CDR3: TGCGCCAGCAGCTTGGGACAGGCGGGTGGTGAGCAGTACTTC. This codes for CASSLGQAGGEQYF.

The V call is TRBV11-2, the J call TRBJ2-7, with 7 bases that match TRBD2. V trimming: 6 bases; J trimming: 6 bases; junction bases outside the gene matches: 17. The length of the CDR3 is 16 residues. Per germline, CDR1 SGHAT and CDR2 FQNNGV. The CDR3 DNA sequence: TGTGCCAGCAGACCAAATAGCGGGCCGCGGTCCGGCGAGCAGTACTTC. This codes for CASRPNSGPRSGEQYF.

The CDR3 is CASSFTGELTNEKLFF. DNA of the CDR3: TGTGCCAGCAGTTTTACAGGGGAGCTAACTAATGAAAAACTGTTTTTT. The chain is built from TRBV28 and TRBJ1-4, with 7 bases lining up with TRBD1. V was pared by 3 bases and J by 1 base, with 5 bases of the junction left unmatched. Germline CDR1 is MDHEN and CDR2 is SYDVKM. This CDR3 spans 16 amino acids.

The chain is built from TRBV19 and TRBJ2-3; D might be TRBD1 (5 bases). The germline gives CDR1 LNHDA, CDR2 SQIVND (reference sequence). The CDR3 covers 14 residues. The V gene lost 5 bases and the J gene lost 2 bases, with 11 bases spanning the gap. The CDR3 spells CASSLTETTDTQYF. The CDR3 nucleotides are TGTGCCAGTAGTTTGACAGAAACCACAGATACGCAGTATTTT.

The gene calls are TRBV7-9 and TRBJ2-7; possible D gene TRBD2, 6 bases. With 4 bases removed from V and 7 bases from J, the gap between germline ends came to 11 bases. The CDR3 loop spans 12 amino acids. CDR1 is SEHNR and CDR2 is FQNEAQ in the germline V gene (reference sequence). The DNA for the CDR3 is TGTGCCAGCAGCTCCTCCGCGGGAGAGCAGTACTTC. Translating it yields CASSSSAGEQYF.

The chain recombines TRBV2 with TRBJ1-5; D is undetermined. CDR3 length equals 14 residues. Germline values: CDR1 SNHLY, CDR2 FYNNEI. V gave up 3 bases and J gave up 7 bases, with 13 bases separating them. CDR3 region: CASSDNQVDQPQHF. The CDR3 coding sequence is TGTGCCAGCAGTGATAACCAGGTCGACCAGCCCCAGCATTTT.

On this clone itself: One end of the junction is discordant with germline, which a read error may explain. This chain uses TRBV14 with TRBJ2-1; D unclear. Per the germline V gene, CDR1 is SGHDN and CDR2 is FVKESK. The CDR3 is made up of 15 amino acids. CDR3: CASSQAYYSDNEQFF. The DNA for the CDR3 is TGTGCCAGCAGCCAAGCATATTACTCCGACAATGAGCAGTTCTTC.

The chain couples TRBV4-3 to TRBJ2-1, with unresolved D. This CDR3 has 12 residues. V shed 2 bases and J shed 5 bases, with 4 bases lying between them. Germline lookup yields CDR1 LGHNA and CDR2 YSLEER. DNA for the CDR3: TGCGCCAGCAGCCAAAACAACAATGAGCAGTTCTTC. This sequence encodes CASSQNNNEQFF.

The V call is TRBV19, the J call TRBJ2-6; D ambiguous. The CDR3 is made up of 15 amino acids. Germline V gene lookup returns CDR1 LNHDA and CDR2 SQIVND (reference sequence). Trimming left V 5 bases short and J 0 bases short, with 8 bases between. CDR3 in amino acids: CASSHYTSGANVLTF. CDR3 DNA sequence: TGTGCCAGTAGTCACTACACCTCTGGGGCCAACGTCCTGACTTTC.

V usage is TRBV2 and J usage is TRBJ1-2; D is possibly TRBD1 (5 bases). Per germline, CDR1 SNHLY and CDR2 FYNNEI. The CDR3 extends over 13 amino acids. V lost 3 bases and J 3 bases, leaving 8 bases between the germline ends. The CDR3 sequence is CASSDRGDYGYTF. CDR3 coding DNA: TGTGCCAGCAGTGACCGGGGGGACTATGGCTACACCTTC.

This clone is labeled medium-sized based on frequency. The chain has TRBV2 and TRBJ2-2, with 7 bases matching TRBD2. This CDR3 contains 15 residues. V shed 7 bases and J 0 bases; nucleotides not matched to a gene: 5. Germline-derived CDR1 and CDR2 are SNHLY and FYNNEI. The CDR3 here is CASTSSGSNTGELFF. The CDR3 DNA sequence: TGTGCCAGCACATCTAGCGGCTCGAACACCGGGGAGCTGTTTTTT.